This TCR beta chain is from a study of blood T cell repertoires in COVID-19. Authors' methods: Estimation of nucleated cell counts was performed using reference gene primer amplification. Profiling relied on immunoSEQ multiplex PCR, and the TCRdb table lists in-frame clones only, not all of them. V and J calls and clone size follow that table, whereas D and trimming were derived from the DNA. The repertoire includes about 190,000 clones, 80% to 90% of them detected once, and about a fifth sits in the top ten. The CDR3 is 14 residues long. The chain is built from TRBV21-1 and TRBJ1-3; the table assigns TRBD1, which was not confirmed against the DNA. TRBV21-1 is described as a pseudogene. This sequence originates from a human donor in a cohort sampled during active COVID-19. The sequenced sample was peripheral blood. The CDR3 DNA sequence: TGTGCCAGCAGAAATGGCGACAGGAGAGACACCATATATTTT. Translating gives CASRNGDRRDTIYF.